This T cell receptor (beta chain) was profiled in a study of blood T cell repertoires in COVID-19. The wider study: The cDNA or gDNA used as material had been derived from T cells, B-cell-depleted T cells, or PBMCs.

The CDR3 has 14 amino acids. Trimming left V 6 bases short and J 1 base short, with 12 bases between. Per germline, CDR1 MNHEY and CDR2 SMNVEV (reference sequence). Produced via immunoSEQ multiplex PCR; TCRdb's table is partial and in-frame only. This sample has fewer than 350,000 clones, with approximately 81% found just once. V and J are TRBV27 and TRBJ1-2; D may be TRBD1 (6 bases). The sequenced material came from PBMCs or T cells enriched from blood (not recorded which). The receptor was derived from a woman aged 45-65 years who had recovered from COVID-19. CDR3 sequence: CASRAGRGNYGYTF. DNA for the CDR3: TGTGCCAGCAGGGCGGGCAGGGGTAACTATGGCTACACCTTC.